These T cell receptor beta chains were read from a single sample in a study of OX40 agonist ivuxolimab in advanced cancers. Some clones are missing from TCRdb's copy, which holds only in-frame ones; the method was immunoSEQ multiplex PCR. The sample has 57,000 or so clones, about 85% seen once. The sample was CD4+ or CD8+ T cells sorted from blood, taken in a trial of the OX40 agonist ivuxolimab. The receptors here all came from an adult with an advanced solid tumor such as melanoma, head and neck, liver or kidney cancer. CDR3s leave out the opening cysteine and the closing phenylalanine or tryptophan.

length,J,V,CDR3
13,TRBJ2-3,TRBV6-5,ASSYGAGGTDTQY
9,TRBJ2-7,TRBV20-1,SATGQFEQY
14,TRBJ2-5,TRBV5-1,ASSGTSGDSQETQY
11,TRBJ2-2,TRBV9,ATDSPNTGELF
16,TRBJ2-7,TRBV6-1,ASSARRAGQGVSYEQY
10,TRBJ2-5,TRBV2,ASRSTQETQY
10,TRBJ1-3,TRBV27,ANCLLGNTIY
10,TRBJ2-7,TRBV5-1,ASSLSGDEQY
11,TRBJ2-2,TRBV5-1,ASSFTQGGELF
11,.,TRBV28,ASSFSGPYEQY
20,TRBJ2-2,TRBV28,ASSLSAGLAGDLAANTGELF
12,TRBJ1-1,TRBV28,ASSHFARGPEAF
10,TRBJ2-7,TRBV11-2,ASSSRWDEQY
14,TRBJ1-5,TRBV7-8,ASSLGAGYSNQPQH
13,TRBJ1-2,TRBV11-2,ASSFRANPPSAYT
11,TRBJ2-7,TRBV7-7,ASSAAGNPEQY
11,TRBJ1-3,TRBV11-3,ASSPRGQNTIY
14,TRBJ1-5,TRBV18,ASSPLGGSEEQPQH
10,.,TRBV27,ASSRGDYEQY
14,TRBJ2-3,TRBV19,ASSMDPGGRSDTQY
14,TRBJ1-1,TRBV28,ASTPGTGSEIAEAF
12,TRBJ2-7,TRBV19,ASRRNGDSYEQY
15,TRBJ2-1,TRBV4-1,ASSQWGSGVPYNEQF
10,TRBJ2-7,TRBV30,AWSVDRNEQY
12,TRBJ2-3,TRBV2,ASSAGTRPDTQY
13,TRBJ1-1,TRBV7-9,ASSYTGSMNTEAF
13,TRBJ2-5,TRBV18,ASSPWAGKEETQY
16,TRBJ2-7,TRBV6-1,ASSAVIRPGRRMWEQY
12,TRBJ2-7,TRBV19,ASSTTGGAYEQY
9,TRBJ2-5,TRBV28,ASRAGETQY
11,TRBJ2-1,TRBV4-1,ASSQDLVYEQF
11,TRBJ1-3,TRBV10-3,AIGRGPVDTIY
13,TRBJ2-7,TRBV5-1,ASSFLGRRVDEQY
12,TRBJ1-1,TRBV5-6,ASSPPGGNTEAF
12,TRBJ2-7,TRBV13,ASSRTSDPYEQY
11,TRBJ2-4,TRBV30,AWSIRDSNIQY
13,TRBJ2-2,TRBV5-1,ASSLASGSTGELF
14,TRBJ1-3,TRBV6-5,ASSYSPLSSGNTIY
15,TRBJ1-5,TRBV15,ATSRDIGSVSNQPQH
10,TRBJ2-5,TRBV11-1,ASTSGQETQY
14,TRBJ2-2,TRBV5-1,ASSLLPGGGTGELF
14,TRBJ2-1,TRBV5-1,ASSLGLAGVYGEQF
12,TRBJ1-2,TRBV7-3,ASSLNGRADGYT
11,TRBJ2-1,TRBV4-3,ASSHPGWAEQF
15,TRBJ2-7,TRBV4-1,ASSPQALGRGSGEQY
14,TRBJ2-3,TRBV7-9,ASSFAGTRSTDTQY
15,TRBJ2-7,TRBV11-3,ASSLAASANSPYEQY
12,TRBJ2-7,TRBV18,ASSSNRDSHEQY
12,TRBJ2-1,TRBV12-5,ASGLDHRDNEQF
12,TRBJ2-7,TRBV6-1,ASSPSGGTYEQY
11,TRBJ2-2,TRBV29-1,SVGQAGHGELF
13,TRBJ2-1,TRBV7-2,ASSWGQGGYNEQF
10,TRBJ2-7,TRBV28,ASNTGEGEQY
16,TRBJ2-7,TRBV6-7,ASSHPPRAESRSYEQY
13,TRBJ2-5,TRBV23-1,ASSQPPTGQETQY
12,TRBJ2-1,TRBV19,ASSINVDNNEQF
15,TRBJ2-1,TRBV7-2,ASSSPGLASSYNEQF
13,.,TRBV9,ASSVGSGTSYEQY
14,TRBJ2-3,TRBV28,ASSFAAGLPLDTQY
12,TRBJ2-3,TRBV5-4,ASSLDSGTDTQY